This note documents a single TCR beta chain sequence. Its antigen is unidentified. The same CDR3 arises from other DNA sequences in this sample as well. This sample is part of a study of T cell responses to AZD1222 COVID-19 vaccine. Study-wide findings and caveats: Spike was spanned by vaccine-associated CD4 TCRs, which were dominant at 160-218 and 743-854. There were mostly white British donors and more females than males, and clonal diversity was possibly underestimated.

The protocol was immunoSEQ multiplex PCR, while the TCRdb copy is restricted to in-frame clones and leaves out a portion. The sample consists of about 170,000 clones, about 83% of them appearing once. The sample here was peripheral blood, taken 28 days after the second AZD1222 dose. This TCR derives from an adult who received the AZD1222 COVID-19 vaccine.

CDR3 nucleotides: TGTGCCAGCAGCCCGAGCACAGATACGCAGTATTTT. As protein: CASSPSTDTQYF. The J gene is TRBJ2-3, the V gene TRBV11-2, with D unclear. The germline V gene encodes CDR1 SGHAT and CDR2 FQNNGV. This CDR3 contains 12 residues. Trimming stripped 5 bases from V and 0 bases from J, with 3 bases between.